This T cell receptor (beta chain) was identified in a study of PD-1 blockade in classical Hodgkin lymphoma. Brentuximab vedotin exposure varied among the patients, all of whom had relapsed after autologous stem cell transplantation. Only in-frame clones appear in the TCRdb table, and some are missing; sequencing was by immunoSEQ multiplex PCR. The data contain some 40,000 clones, roughly three quarters of them singletons. Germline V gene lookup returns CDR1 LNHDA and CDR2 SQIVND (reference sequence). With V trimmed by 10 bases and J by 1 base, 10 bases remained unmatched. The CDR3 contains 15 residues. Study outcomes and limitations: By cycle point C4D1, TCR diversity had risen significantly in CD4+ cells (but not CD8+ cells).

To note about this clone: The antigen remains undetermined.

The rearrangement uses TRBV19 and TRBJ2-5; 9 positions match TRBD1. The clonotype was recovered from a human donor with classical Hodgkin lymphoma. The input for sequencing was peripheral blood mononuclear cells (PBMCs), taken before the second cycle of nivolumab. CDR3 in amino acids: CAKNIGTGSQETQYF. DNA for the CDR3: TGTGCCAAAAACATAGGGACAGGGTCCCAAGAGACCCAGTACTTC. The whole variable domain, remainder taken from reference TRBV19 and TRBJ2-5, is DGGITQSPKYLFRKEGQNVTLSCEQNLNHDAMYWYRQDPGQGLRLIYYSQIVNDFQKGDIAEGYSVSREKKESFPLTVTSAQKNPTAFYLCAKNIGTGSQETQYFGPGTRLLVL.